These 30 T cell receptor beta chains were all obtained from the same sample, sequenced in a study of T cells in Graves' hyperthyroidism and ophthalmopathy. From RNA transcripts, TCR beta CDR3 regions were amplified. When the TCR CDR3 underwent first-round RT-PCR, the HTBI primer set was used. A single record per CDR3 protein comes from TCRdb applying MiXCR to the multiplex PCR reads. The sample holds 800,000 or so distinct CDR3 sequences, 35% to 40% seen once. Sequencing input: blood. These receptor sequences come from a man younger than 35 with Graves' hyperthyroidism.

This chain uses TRBV2 with TRBJ1-1; 10 bases fit TRBD1. The length of the CDR3 is 15 residues. CDR1 and CDR2 from the germline V gene are SNHLY and FYNNEI. V shed 8 bases and J 1 base; nucleotides not matched to a gene: 7. CDR3 amino acids: CASSGTGDKNTEAFF. CDR3 nucleotides: TGTGCCAGCTCTGGGACAGGGGACAAGAACACTGAAGCTTTCTTT.

This chain links TRBV7-2 with TRBJ2-7, with 9 bases matching TRBD2. The CDR3 has 15 amino acids. In germline, CDR1 is SGHTA, CDR2 FQGNSA. V lost 2 bases to trimming and J lost 3 bases; unmatched junction nucleotides: 5. The CDR3 DNA reads TGTGCCAGCAGCTTATTCGGTAGCGGGGGCTACGAGCAGTACTTC. Translated: CASSLFGSGGYEQYF. The complete variable domain, with remaining parts taken from reference TRBV7-2 and TRBJ2-7, reads GAGVSQSPSNKVTEKGKDVELRCDPISGHTALYWYRQSLGQGLEFLIYFQGNSAPDKSGLPSDRFSAERTGGSVSTLTIQRTQQEDSAVYLCASSLFGSGGYEQYFGPGTRLTVT.

The rearrangement links TRBV19 to TRBJ2-7; D not resolved. Trimming shortened V by 4 bases and J by 2 bases, and 12 bases separated the two germline ends. Germline-derived CDR1 and CDR2 are LNHDA and SQIVND (reference sequence). This CDR3 has 14 residues. The CDR3 region has the DNA TGTGCCAGTAGTACCTGGACCGGAACCTACGAGCAGTACTTC. This codes for CASSTWTGTYEQYF.

With respect to this clonotype: Mismatch with germline at one junction end may stem from a read error. The rearrangement joins TRBV9 to TRBJ2-7, with TRBD1 as a possible D gene (6 bases). This CDR3 contains 17 residues. Germline CDR1 reads SGDLS; CDR2 reads YYNGEE. The CDR3 loop reads CASSVGEGWGRAYGQYF. The CDR3, as DNA: TGTGCCAGTAGCGTCGGGGAAGGTTGGGGGCGAGCCTACGGGCAGTACTTC.

The rearrangement uses TRBV7-8 and TRBJ2-7; weak D call: TRBD2 (6 bases). Germline lookup yields CDR1 SGHVS and CDR2 FQNEAQ. V lost 5 bases and J lost 4, with 21 bases in between. CDR3 length equals 16 residues. CDR3 nucleotides: TGTGCCAGCAGCCTGGGACTTGGGGGAGAGGTATACGAGCAGTACTTC. Its protein is CASSLGLGGEVYEQYF.

This clonotype was seen repeatedly, ten times or more. This chain uses TRBV2 with TRBJ2-7; 8 nucleotides align to TRBD1. Germline CDR1 SNHLY, CDR2 FYNNEI. CDR3 length equals 15 residues. V gave up 7 bases and J gave up 6 bases; unmatched junction bases: 14. The CDR3 sequence: CASKPLQDRVLEQYF. The DNA for the CDR3 is TGTGCCAGCAAGCCCCTCCAGGACAGGGTTCTCGAGCAGTACTTC.

A word on this clonotype: One junction end does not reproduce the germline sequence, and a read error may be involved. The V call is TRBV7-2, the J call TRBJ1-6; 8 bases are shared with TRBD1. Germline values: CDR1 SGHTA, CDR2 FQGNSA. CDR3 length: 14 amino acids. CDR3 in amino acids: CASTPGQGNSPHHF. The CDR3 DNA sequence: TGTGCCAGCACCCCCGGACAGGGTAATTCACCCCACCACTTT.

In this sample, this clonotype turned up many times. The chain has TRBV12-3 or TRBV12-4 and TRBJ2-5, with D unclear. The CDR3 runs to 12 residues. Trimming left V 7 bases short and J 5 bases short, with 11 bases between. CDR3 bases: TGTGCCAGCACGGTGGCCGGGGAGACCCAGTACTTC. Encoded protein: CASTVAGETQYF.

This chain joins TRBV6-5 and TRBJ2-7; D is ambiguous. V was cut by 3 bases and J by 3 bases, with 18 bases left in between. Germline V gives CDR1 MNHEY, CDR2 SVGAGI. The length of the CDR3 is 16 residues. In DNA, the CDR3 is TGTGCCAGCAGTTATTCGAGTACCCAGAGAGGCTACGAGCAGTACTTC. Translation: CASSYSSTQRGYEQYF.

The rearrangement joins TRBV20-1 to TRBJ2-5, with 9 bases that match TRBD1. Germline V CDR1 and CDR2: DFQATT, SNEGSKA (reference sequence). The CDR3 spans 15 residues. V gave up 3 bases and J gave up 1 base; unmatched junction bases: 6. As DNA, the CDR3 is TGCAGTGCTAGTTTTGACAGGGGGATCCAAGAGACCCAGTACTTC. It specifies CSASFDRGIQETQYF.

This clonotype was seen many times. V is TRBV29-1 and J is TRBJ2-7; D call uncertain. The CDR3 totals 12 residues. Trimming took 2 bases from V and 6 from J, leaving 11 bases between them. Germline loops: CDR1 SQVTM, CDR2 ANQGSEA. The CDR3 protein is CSVEPNNGEQYF. The DNA for the CDR3 is TGCAGCGTTGAACCCAACAACGGCGAGCAGTACTTC.

J is TRBJ1-4 and V is TRBV20-1; D possibly corresponds to TRBD1 (5 bases). There are 18 residues in the CDR3. Germline assignment: CDR1 DFQATT and CDR2 SNEGSKA (reference sequence). With 0 bases removed from V and 5 bases from J, the gap between germline ends came to 22 bases. This CDR3 is CSARDTVRGGLGNEKLFF. CDR3 DNA sequence: TGCAGTGCTAGAGACACCGTACGGGGGGGGTTAGGAAATGAAAAACTGTTTTTT.

This clonotype was recorded a few times. The V and J genes are TRBV7-9 and TRBJ2-5; perhaps D is TRBD1 or TRBD2 (5 bases each). Trimming took 5 bases from V and 5 from J, leaving 6 bases between them. CDR3 length: 11 residues. CDR1 and CDR2 (germline): SEHNR, FQNEAQ (reference sequence). The CDR3 loop is CASSGDETQYF. The CDR3 DNA sequence: TGTGCCAGCAGCGGGGACGAGACCCAGTACTTC.

In this sample, this clonotype turned up a few times. V and J are TRBV15 and TRBJ2-7; 8 bases align to TRBD2. CDR1 and CDR2 from the germline V gene are LNHNV and YYDKDF (reference sequence). V lost 6 bases and J lost 0; bases outside the gene matches: 7. The CDR3 runs to 15 residues. CDR3 DNA sequence: TGTGCCACCAGTCTACTAGCGGAGCCCTCCTACGAGCAGTACTTC. Protein product: CATSLLAEPSYEQYF.

This clonotype showed up many times. This chain uses TRBV24-1 with TRBJ2-6; D ambiguous. V shed 5 bases and J shed 9 bases, with 13 bases lying between them. The CDR3 spans 14 residues. The germline V gene has CDR1 KGHDR and CDR2 SFDVKD. The CDR3 DNA follows: TGTGCCACCAGTGTCGTAACGCTTCACAACGTCCTGACTTTC. It translates to CATSVVTLHNVLTF.

A remark on this clonotype: A much larger clone differs from this one at a single base, so this may be a read error. The chain has TRBV2 and TRBJ1-1, with 8 bases identical to TRBD1. The CDR3 has 14 amino acids. Germline V gene sequence: CDR1 SNHLY, CDR2 FYNNEI. Unmatched junction bases numbered 2, after V lost 5 bases and J lost 0 bases. Here the CDR3 DNA reads TGTGCCAGCAGTTCGGGACAGGTGAACACTGAAGCTTTCTTT. It specifies CASSSGQVNTEAFF. Complete variable domain (other parts from reference TRBV2 and TRBJ1-1): EPEVTQTPSHQVTQMGQEVILRCVPISNHLYFYWYRQILGQKVEFLVSFYNNEISEKSEIFDDQFSVERPDGSNFTLKIRSTKLEDSAMYFCASSSGQVNTEAFFGQGTRLTVV.

The chain couples TRBV12-3 or TRBV12-4 to TRBJ1-2; a weak D match, TRBD1 (5 bases). The CDR3 runs to 12 residues. The V gene lost 3 bases and the J gene lost 10 bases, with 12 bases spanning the gap. CDR3 sequence reads: CASSFTKGDYTF. The CDR3 coding sequence is TGTGCCAGCAGTTTCACAAAAGGGGACTACACCTTC.

In this sample, this clonotype turned up many times. The V and J genes are TRBV10-3 and TRBJ1-3; no clear D gene. This CDR3 has 12 amino acids. Germline CDR1 is ENHRY and CDR2 is SYGVKD. Trimming shortened V by 6 bases and J by 6 bases, and 9 bases separated the two germline ends. CDR3 in amino acids: CAIRGGENTIYF. Here the CDR3 DNA reads TGTGCCATCAGAGGTGGGGAAAACACCATATATTTT.

This clonotype was seen just once. The gene calls are TRBV29-1 and TRBJ2-2; D not resolved. Germline values: CDR1 SQVTM, CDR2 ANQGSEA. There are 11 residues in the CDR3. V was cut by 4 bases and J by 8 bases, with 8 bases left in between. CDR3 sequence (DNA): TGCAGCGTTGCTACGACAGGGGAGCTGTTTTTT. Its protein is CSVATTGELFF.

This rearrangement joins TRBV7-6 to TRBJ1-1; a weak D match, TRBD1 (5 bases). V shed 3 bases and J shed 4 bases, with 15 bases lying between them. The germline gives CDR1 SGHVS, CDR2 FNYEAQ. The CDR3 runs to 15 residues. The DNA for the CDR3 is TGTGCCAGCAGCTTGGAGGGCAGGGCGACCACTGAAGCTTTCTTT. Protein: CASSLEGRATTEAFF. The variable domain in full, completed from reference TRBV7-6 and TRBJ1-1, reads GAGVSQSPRYKVTKRGQDVALRCDPISGHVSLYWYRQALGQGPEFLTYFNYEAQQDKSGLPNDRFSAERPEGSISTLTIQRTEQRDSAMYRCASSLEGRATTEAFFGQGTRLTVV.

V is TRBV29-1 and J is TRBJ1-1; D gene ambiguous. The V gene lost 7 bases and the J gene lost 4 bases, with 4 bases spanning the gap. CDR3 size: 9 residues. Germline loops: CDR1 SQVTM, CDR2 ANQGSEA. The CDR3 nucleotides are TGCAGCGACACCACTGAAGCTTTCTTT. It encodes CSDTTEAFF.

V and J are TRBV7-6 and TRBJ2-7; 7 bases are a match to TRBD2. Germline-derived CDR1 and CDR2 are SGHVS and FNYEAQ. With V trimmed by 10 bases and J by 2 bases, 8 bases remained unmatched. This CDR3 contains 13 residues. In DNA, the CDR3 is TGTGCCACTGGGCCCAGCGGGGCCTACGAGCAGTACTTC. Amino acids: CATGPSGAYEQYF.

This clonotype was counted once. The V call is TRBV7-8, the J call TRBJ2-5; D possibly corresponds to TRBD2 (6 bases). The germline V and J ends were trimmed by 8 bases and 4 bases, with 17 bases remaining between them. This CDR3 has 14 residues. Per the germline V gene, CDR1 is SGHVS and CDR2 is FQNEAQ. In DNA form, the CDR3 reads TGTGCCAGCCTAGTCGGGGGTACGCGAGAGACCCAGTACTTC. This translates into CASLVGGTRETQYF.

As to this clonotype: In this CDR3 the conserved last residue, phenylalanine or tryptophan, is missing, so a read error is likely. The chain recombines TRBV6-5 with TRBJ1-2; the D is unclear. The CDR3 is 14 amino acids. Trimming shortened V by 3 bases and J by 8 bases, and 16 bases separated the two germline ends. The germline V gene encodes CDR1 MNHEY and CDR2 SVGAGI. The CDR3 DNA follows: TGTGCCAGCAGTTATCGGGGTCCCTCCGGAGGCTACACCTTA. Protein: CASSYRGPSGGYTL.

The chain combines TRBV25-1 with TRBJ1-2, with D tentatively TRBD1 (5 bases). V shed 1 base and J shed 6 bases, with 15 bases lying between them. Germline CDR1 and CDR2: MGHDK and SYGVNS. The length of the CDR3 is 15 residues. The CDR3 loop is CASSESGRQLHGYTF. CDR3 nucleotide sequence: TGTGCCAGCAGTGAATCCGGGCGACAGCTACATGGCTACACCTTC.

This clonotype came up many times. This rearrangement joins TRBV19 to TRBJ1-1; no definite D call. In germline, CDR1 is LNHDA, CDR2 SQIVND (reference sequence). The length of the CDR3 is 17 residues. V lost 3 bases and J lost 1, with 18 bases in between. The CDR3 loop is CASSISSSWAANTEAFF. The DNA for the CDR3 is TGTGCCAGTAGTATCTCGTCCAGTTGGGCAGCGAACACTGAAGCTTTCTTT.

With regard to this clonotype: This may come from a read error, since a much larger clone is one base off. J is TRBJ1-6 and V is TRBV7-6, with 7 nucleotides matching TRBD1. V dropped 5 bases and J dropped 9; count of bases not matched to a gene: 7. Looked up from germline, CDR1 is SGHVS and CDR2 is FNYEAQ. The CDR3 spans 14 residues. CDR3 DNA: TGTGCCAGCAGCCCCAGGACAGGAGTTTCACCCCTCCACTTT. It codes for CASSPRTGVSPLHF.

Many counts were recorded for this clonotype. The genes are TRBV29-1 and TRBJ2-7; no clear D gene. The CDR3 totals 11 residues. V lost 2 bases to trimming and J lost 2 bases, with 4 bases between them. Germline V CDR1 and CDR2: SQVTM, ANQGSEA. CDR3 nucleotide sequence: TGCAGCGTTGAAAGTGCCTACGAGCAGTACTTC. Translation gives CSVESAYEQYF.

This chain joins TRBV29-1 and TRBJ2-7, with TRBD2 identical over 8 bases. This CDR3 region has 13 residues. Trimming removed 8 bases from V and 0 bases from J; junction bases left unmatched: 6. Germline V gene lookup returns CDR1 SQVTM and CDR2 ANQGSEA. Here the CDR3 reads CSFVAGNSYEQYF. The CDR3 DNA is TGCAGCTTCGTAGCGGGGAACTCCTACGAGCAGTACTTC.

This clonotype was seen more than once but under ten times. V gene TRBV5-6 combines with J gene TRBJ1-5; D is unclear. Trimming took 3 bases from V and 3 from J, leaving 7 bases between them. The CDR3 consists of 13 residues. Germline loops: CDR1 SGHDT, CDR2 YYEEEE. The CDR3 nucleotides are TGTGCCAGCAGCTGGGCCCCCAATCAGCCCCAGCATTTT. Its translation: CASSWAPNQPQHF.